The 14 T cell receptor beta chains reported below all come from one sample, sequenced in a study of T cells in Graves' hyperthyroidism and ophthalmopathy. RNA transcripts gave rise to amplified TCR beta CDR3 regions. An initial round of RT-PCR targeting the TCR CDR3 relied on the HTBI primer set. Via MiXCR, TCRdb re-called the multiplex PCR reads, giving one row per CDR3 protein. The profile shows around 350,000 distinct CDR3 sequences, 13% to 15% of them singletons. The sequencing input was blood. The receptors come from a woman aged 60-75 years with Graves' ophthalmopathy.

The sample holds many counts of this clonotype. The chain is built from TRBV18 and TRBJ2-7, with 7 nucleotides matching TRBD1. Trimming removed 3 bases from V and 7 bases from J; junction bases left unmatched: 3. This CDR3 has 12 amino acids. CDR1 and CDR2 from the germline V gene are KGHSH and LQKENI. CDR3 residues: CASSPDRAEQYF. The CDR3 coding sequence is TGTGCCAGCTCACCCGACAGGGCAGAGCAGTACTTC.

Ten or more counts support this clonotype. The rearrangement joins TRBV5-6 to TRBJ2-1; D gene ambiguous. The CDR3 consists of 15 residues. The V gene's germline CDR1 is SGHDT and CDR2 YYEEEE. The V gene lost 1 base and the J gene lost 0 bases, with 8 bases spanning the gap. CDR3 nucleotides: TGTGCCAGCAGCTTGTTCCGCCTCTCCTACAATGAGCAGTTCTTC. Amino acids: CASSLFRLSYNEQFF.

The genes are TRBV29-1 and TRBJ2-5; TRBD1 agrees at 9 bases. Germline V gene sequence: CDR1 SQVTM, CDR2 ANQGSEA. The CDR3 length is 13 residues. Germline trimming cut 5 bases from V and 5 bases from J; bases unmatched to any gene: 6. The CDR3 here is CSVPGQGWETQYF. The CDR3, as DNA: TGCAGCGTTCCGGGACAGGGTTGGGAGACCCAGTACTTC.

There are many counts of this clonotype. V and J are TRBV11-2 and TRBJ2-5, with 16 bases matching TRBD2. V shed 5 bases, J shed 8 bases, and the junction held 5 bases outside the gene matches. This CDR3 spans 15 amino acids. The germline CDR1 and CDR2 sequences are SGHAT and FQNNGV. The CDR3 DNA follows: TGTGCCAGCAGCCTCGGGACTAGCGGGAGGGTTACCCAGTACTTC. This sequence encodes CASSLGTSGRVTQYF.

On this clonotype: Since a much larger clone is just one base distant, this may be a read error. V is TRBV7-9 and J is TRBJ2-2; tentative D call: TRBD2 (6 bases). Germline assignment: CDR1 SEHNR and CDR2 FQNEAQ (reference sequence). This CDR3 is built from 16 residues. The CDR3: CASSPGLRGSVGELLF. The DNA for the CDR3 is TGTGCCAGCAGCCCCGGACTCCGGGGGAGTGTCGGGGAGCTGCTTTTT.

Ten or more counts support this clonotype. J is TRBJ2-3 and V is TRBV5-1; D perhaps matches TRBD2 (5 bases). The CDR3 length is 17 residues. The ends were cut back, 0 bases at V and 2 bases at J, with 16 bases in the middle. Per the germline V gene, CDR1 is SGHRS and CDR2 is YFSETQ. The CDR3 sequence is CASSLANPGTPTDTQYF. As DNA, the CDR3 is TGCGCCAGCAGCTTGGCCAATCCGGGAACCCCCACAGATACGCAGTATTTT.

V usage is TRBV24-1 and J usage is TRBJ2-1, with a possible D match to TRBD2 (6 bases). Trimming left V 5 bases short and J 6 bases short, with 13 bases between. In germline, CDR1 is KGHDR, CDR2 SFDVKD. The CDR3 totals 14 residues. As DNA, the CDR3 is TGTGCCACCAGTGCGTCTAGCGTCGTCAATGAGCAGTTCTTC. It translates to CATSASSVVNEQFF.

The rearrangement joins TRBV6-5 to TRBJ1-5; D is uncertain. Germline loops: CDR1 MNHEY, CDR2 SVGAGI. The CDR3 extends over 11 amino acids. Trimming took off 2 bases at V and 6 bases at J, with 2 bases between the two ends. Here the CDR3 DNA reads TGTGCCAGCAGTTACGCTCAGCCCCAGCATTTT. This sequence encodes CASSYAQPQHF.

This clonotype came up many times. The chain recombines TRBV12-3 or TRBV12-4 with TRBJ1-2; no clear D. The CDR3 extends over 14 amino acids. V lost 7 bases and J 4 bases, leaving 16 bases between the germline ends. The CDR3 is CASTLLVGSYGYTF. The CDR3 DNA reads as TGTGCCAGCACCCTCCTCGTAGGGTCCTATGGCTACACCTTC.

This clonotype was observed once. This sequence may be a read error, since a much larger clone differs from it by one base. The chain recombines TRBV6-1 with TRBJ2-7, with D possibly TRBD1 on 5 matching bases. The end of the DNA fits TRBJ2-1 better, so the J call may be wrong. The CDR3 extends over 14 amino acids. CDR1 MNHNS and CDR2 SASEGT come from the germline V gene. DNA of the CDR3: TGTGCCAGCAGTGATACCAGGGCGATGGGCGAGCAGTTCTTC. Translation gives CASSDTRAMGEQFF.

This clonotype was counted ten times or more. The chain uses TRBV19 and TRBJ2-1; 12 bases are shared with TRBD2. V trimming: 6 bases; J trimming: 8 bases; junction bases outside the gene matches: 8. The CDR3 loop spans 15 amino acids. Germline CDR1 LNHDA, CDR2 SQIVND (reference sequence). CDR3 residues: CASRASGRALDEQFF. CDR3 nucleotide sequence: TGTGCCAGTAGAGCTAGCGGGAGGGCCCTGGATGAGCAGTTCTTC.

This clonotype appeared many times. This chain connects TRBV19 to TRBJ2-5; D may be TRBD2 (6 bases). Trimming cost V 5 bases and J 5 bases, with 12 bases left between them. This CDR3 is 13 amino acids long. Germline V gives CDR1 LNHDA, CDR2 SQIVND (reference sequence). CDR3 sequence: CASSSSVVETQYF. The CDR3 DNA is TGTGCCAGTAGTTCTAGCGTGGTGGAGACCCAGTACTTC.

This clonotype showed up many times. The chain links TRBV5-1 to TRBJ2-1; 8 positions match TRBD2. V shed 1 base, J shed 8 bases, and the junction held 8 bases outside the gene matches. The CDR3 contains 15 residues. Germline V gene sequence: CDR1 SGHRS, CDR2 YFSETQ. The CDR3 here is CASSLLPGRVDEQFF. CDR3 DNA sequence: TGCGCCAGCAGCTTGCTCCCCGGGAGGGTTGATGAGCAGTTCTTC.

This clonotype was found many times. The chain carries TRBV20-1 and TRBJ2-1; 12 positions match TRBD2. Losses at the gene ends were 5 bases for V and 6 bases for J; bases not matched to a gene: 20. The CDR3 is 19 residues long. The germline CDR1 and CDR2 sequences are DFQATT and SNEGSKA (reference sequence). The CDR3 sequence: CSAAPNNPSGGGGSNEQFF. As DNA, the CDR3 is TGCAGTGCTGCCCCCAACAACCCTAGCGGGGGGGGCGGATCCAATGAGCAGTTCTTC.